Below are 24 T cell receptor beta chains sequenced from a single sample in a study of T-cell memory formation after mild COVID-19. Via MiXCR, TCRdb re-called the 5' RACE reads, giving one row per CDR3 protein. This sample yields a few hundred thousand distinct CDR3 sequences, of which approximately 21% are seen a single time; about an eighth belongs to the top ten. Sample: PBMCs or a T cell subset sorted from them (not recorded which). Receptors were obtained from an adult woman who had mild COVID-19 (a few samples of this study predate the infection). Cell type and time point are not known.

A few counts support this clonotype. J is TRBJ1-2 and V is TRBV20-1; tentative D call: TRBD1 (6 bases). Trimming removed 0 bases from V and 2 bases from J, with 16 bases in between. Per the germline V gene, CDR1 is DFQATT and CDR2 is SNEGSKA (reference sequence). This CDR3 has 16 residues. The CDR3 is CSARDLRGGGNYGYTF. CDR3 sequence (DNA): TGCAGTGCTAGAGATCTAAGAGGAGGGGGAAACTATGGCTACACCTTC.

This clonotype has a handful of counts. The V gene is TRBV7-9, the J gene TRBJ1-1, with 8 positions matching TRBD1. V gave up 5 bases and J gave up 4 bases; unmatched junction bases: 9. This CDR3 region has 15 residues. Germline CDR1 and CDR2: SEHNR and FQNEAQ (reference sequence). CDR3 DNA sequence: TGTGCCAGCAGCCTCGCAGGGGGCGCCGGCACTGAAGCTTTCTTT. It is translated as CASSLAGGAGTEAFF.

The sample holds a few counts of this clonotype. The chain links TRBV24-1 to TRBJ2-7, with 9 bases identical to TRBD2. V lost 5 bases to trimming and J lost 4 bases; unmatched junction nucleotides: 8. CDR1 and CDR2 (germline): KGHDR, SFDVKD. This CDR3 is built from 15 residues. The CDR3 nucleotides are TGTGCCACCAGTGTTTCTAGCGGGGAGTCATACGAGCAGTACTTC. This gives the protein CATSVSSGESYEQYF.

This clonotype occurred a few times. The chain employs TRBV7-2 and TRBJ2-3; D is undetermined. The germline V gene has CDR1 SGHTA and CDR2 FQGNSA. V was trimmed by 4 bases and J by 2 bases, leaving 7 bases between them. The length of the CDR3 is 13 residues. CDR3 nucleotide sequence: TGTGCCAGCAGCTCACGACCCACAGATACGCAGTATTTT. It encodes CASSSRPTDTQYF.

The rearrangement uses TRBV5-1 and TRBJ2-5; weak D call: TRBD1 (6 bases). Between the trimmed V and J ends, which lost 3 bases and 3 bases, there was a span of 12 bases. Germline V gene sequence: CDR1 SGHRS, CDR2 YFSETQ. This CDR3 is built from 14 residues. As DNA, the CDR3 is TGCGCCAGCAGCTCGGTACAGGGAAAAGAGACCCAGTACTTC. Its protein product is CASSSVQGKETQYF.

The chain couples TRBV6-5 to TRBJ2-7; 12 positions agree with TRBD2. The ends lost 5 bases at V and 3 bases at J; junction bases unmatched: 5. CDR3 size: 15 residues. Germline V gene data show CDR1 as MNHEY and CDR2 as SVGAGI. The CDR3 DNA reads as TGTGCCAGCAGTCCTACTAGCGGGAGGTTCTACGAGCAGTACTTC. It is translated as CASSPTSGRFYEQYF.

This clonotype was seen a few times. The chain has TRBV29-1 and TRBJ2-7; D not certain. Germline-derived CDR1 and CDR2 are SQVTM and ANQGSEA. The CDR3 runs to 13 residues. The ends were cut back, 6 bases at V and 0 bases at J, with 12 bases in the middle. CDR3 sequence (DNA): TGCAGCGTCCGAGAAGGCAACTCCTACGAGCAGTACTTC. Its protein is CSVREGNSYEQYF.

The chain links TRBV12-3 or TRBV12-4 to TRBJ2-7; 8 bases are shared with TRBD1. The CDR3 extends over 16 amino acids. V was clipped by 5 bases and J by 0 bases; unmatched bases: 9. The CDR3 DNA is TGTGCCAGCAGTCTCTCTCCGGGACAGGCCTCCTACGAGCAGTACTTC. Amino acids: CASSLSPGQASYEQYF.

This chain uses TRBV28 with TRBJ2-7; D possibly uses TRBD1 or TRBD2 (5 bases each). The germline CDR1 and CDR2 sequences are MDHEN and SYDVKM. The V and J ends lost 5 bases and 7 bases respectively, with 12 bases between them. The CDR3 spans 12 residues. The CDR3 loop reads CASSPGLREQYF. DNA for the CDR3: TGTGCCAGCAGTCCGGGGCTGCGAGAGCAGTACTTC.

This clonotype turned up a few times. The genes are TRBV9 and TRBJ2-1; 11 nucleotides line up with TRBD1. Germline V gene data show CDR1 as SGDLS and CDR2 as YYNGEE. The CDR3 has 18 residues. The V segment lost 3 bases and the J segment 10 bases; nucleotides outside the gene matches: 18. The CDR3 loop reads CASSAQTLGTGGTKEQFF. As DNA, the CDR3 is TGTGCCAGCAGCGCGCAGACCCTAGGGACAGGGGGTACTAAGGAGCAGTTCTTC.

The rearrangement joins TRBV30 to TRBJ1-1; 7 bases are a match to TRBD1. V shed 2 bases, J shed 0 bases, and the junction held 6 bases outside the gene matches. Looked up from germline, CDR1 is GTSNPN and CDR2 is SVGIG (reference sequence). CDR3 size: 15 residues. The CDR3 DNA is TGTGCCTGGAGTTCCAGGGGGGGAGTGAACACTGAAGCTTTCTTT. Translation gives CAWSSRGGVNTEAFF. The complete variable domain, with remaining parts taken from reference TRBV30 and TRBJ1-1, reads SQTIHQWPATLVQPVGSPLSLECTVEGTSNPNLYWYRQAAGRGLQLLFYSVGIGQISSEVPQNLSASRPQDRQFILSSKKLLLSDSGFYLCAWSSRGGVNTEAFFGQGTRLTVV.

The chain combines TRBV4-1 with TRBJ1-5, with D possibly matching TRBD1 (5 bases). The CDR3 is 15 residues long. V lost 3 bases to trimming and J lost 3 bases, with 12 bases between them. Germline V gene data show CDR1 as MGHRA and CDR2 as YSYEKL. Here the CDR3 DNA reads TGCGCCAGCAGCCACACGGACACCGACAATCAGCCCCAGCATTTT. As protein: CASSHTDTDNQPQHF.

The CDR3 loop is CASSQVTGMSGANVLTF. The CDR3 DNA sequence: TGCGCCAGCAGCCAGGTAACAGGGATGAGCGGGGCCAACGTCCTGACTTTC. This chain connects TRBV4-1 to TRBJ2-6; maybe TRBD1 (6 bases). Trimming removed 3 bases at V and 4 bases at J, with 16 bases between. CDR1 is MGHRA and CDR2 is YSYEKL in the germline V gene. The CDR3 is made up of 17 amino acids.

V gene TRBV5-5 combines with J gene TRBJ2-3; no reliable D call. CDR3 size: 17 residues. The V gene lost 2 bases and the J gene lost 2 bases, with 18 bases spanning the gap. Germline V gene sequence: CDR1 SGHKS, CDR2 YYEKEE (reference sequence). The CDR3 protein is CASSLPLDLRNTDTQYF. CDR3 DNA sequence: TGTGCCAGCAGCTTACCCCTAGACCTTAGGAACACAGATACGCAGTATTTT.

The chain links TRBV4-3 to TRBJ2-2, with 9 bases identical to TRBD1. The CDR3 extends over 19 amino acids. Germline V gene sequence: CDR1 LGHNA, CDR2 YSLEER. The V and J ends lost 0 bases and 0 bases, in that order; junction bases with no gene match: 8. In DNA form, the CDR3 reads TGCGCCAGCAGCCAAGACTCATGGACAGGGGATGCGAACACCGGGGAGCTGTTTTTT. It yields the protein CASSQDSWTGDANTGELFF.

The gene calls are TRBV10-3 and TRBJ1-1; 8 nucleotides agree with TRBD1. This CDR3 is built from 14 residues. Germline trimming cut 4 bases from V and 1 base from J; bases unmatched to any gene: 2. Germline V gene sequence: CDR1 ENHRY, CDR2 SYGVKD. The CDR3 sequence: CAISATGANTEAFF. The DNA of the CDR3 is TGTGCCATCAGTGCGACAGGGGCGAACACTGAAGCTTTCTTT.

The chain recombines TRBV7-9 with TRBJ2-2; 7 bases map to TRBD1. Per germline, CDR1 SEHNR and CDR2 FQNEAQ (reference sequence). V dropped 4 bases and J dropped 3; count of bases not matched to a gene: 2. This CDR3 has 14 residues. CDR3 protein: CASSWQGDTGELFF. In DNA form, the CDR3 reads TGTGCCAGCAGCTGGCAGGGGGACACCGGGGAGCTGTTTTTT.

The J gene is TRBJ2-7, the V gene TRBV20-1; D may be TRBD1 or TRBD2 (5 bases each). The ends were cut back, 0 bases at V and 6 bases at J, with 21 bases in the middle. CDR1 DFQATT and CDR2 SNEGSKA come from the germline V gene (reference sequence). This CDR3 contains 16 residues. This chain's CDR3 is CSARDPGSRGVFEQYF. CDR3 nucleotides: TGCAGTGCTAGAGATCCGGGGAGTAGGGGTGTTTTCGAGCAGTACTTC.

There are many counts of this clonotype. The genes are TRBV5-4 and TRBJ1-1; no clear D. V lost 2 bases and J lost 0, with 2 bases in between. This CDR3 is built from 12 residues. Germline CDR1 and CDR2: SGHNT and YYREEE (reference sequence). In DNA, the CDR3 is TGTGCCAGCAGCTTTGTGAACACTGAAGCTTTCTTT. Its protein is CASSFVNTEAFF. The variable domain in full, with the rest retrieved from reference TRBV5-4 and TRBJ1-1, is ETGVTQSPTHLIKTRGQQVTLRCSSQSGHNTVSWYQQALGQGPQFIFQYYREEENGRGNFPPRFSGLQFPNYSSELNVNALELDDSALYLCASSFVNTEAFFGQGTRLTVV.

V is TRBV29-1 and J is TRBJ2-7; 13 positions agree with TRBD2. Germline V gene lookup returns CDR1 SQVTM and CDR2 ANQGSEA. V trimming: 6 bases; J trimming: 5 bases; junction bases outside the gene matches: 4. The length of the CDR3 is 13 residues. The CDR3 bases are TGCAGCGTCCGGACTAGCGGGAGTCACGAGCAGTACTTC. Translation: CSVRTSGSHEQYF.

This clonotype was seen only a few times. The genes are TRBV7-8 and TRBJ2-2, with TRBD2 identical over 13 bases. The length of the CDR3 is 17 residues. J lost 6 bases, V lost 5 bases, and 9 bases had no gene match. The germline V gene encodes CDR1 SGHVS and CDR2 FQNEAQ. The CDR3 loop reads CASSPRTSGSVSGELFF. DNA of the CDR3: TGTGCCAGCAGCCCCCGGACTAGCGGGAGTGTATCCGGGGAGCTGTTTTTT.

The J gene is TRBJ2-3, the V gene TRBV4-3; possible D gene TRBD2, 6 bases. Trimming shortened V by 1 base and J by 1 base, and 12 bases separated the two germline ends. Germline CDR1 reads LGHNA; CDR2 reads YSLEER. The CDR3 sequence is 16 residues long. CDR3 DNA sequence: TGCGCCAGCAGCCAAGTTGCGGGATCGGGCACAGATACGCAGTATTTT. This translates into CASSQVAGSGTDTQYF.

This CDR3 reads CASSPLSQQGEYYGYTF. CDR3 in DNA: TGTGCCAGCTCACCCCTCTCTCAACAGGGCGAATACTATGGCTACACCTTC. The rearrangement joins TRBV18 to TRBJ1-2, with D possibly being TRBD1 (6 bases). This CDR3 contains 17 residues. V was shortened by 3 bases and J by 3 bases, with 20 bases between the two germline ends. Germline CDR1 reads KGHSH; CDR2 reads LQKENI.

This clonotype was counted between two and nine times. At one of its ends the junction is not consistent with the germline gene, which may arise from a read error. The chain carries TRBV9 and TRBJ2-7; D possibly uses TRBD1 or TRBD2 (6 bases each). This CDR3 has 13 amino acids. The germline V gene has CDR1 SGDLS and CDR2 YYNGEE. CDR3 loop: CRPIGGVGYEQYF. CDR3 DNA: TGCCGACCCATCGGGGGCGTGGGTTACGAGCAGTACTTC.